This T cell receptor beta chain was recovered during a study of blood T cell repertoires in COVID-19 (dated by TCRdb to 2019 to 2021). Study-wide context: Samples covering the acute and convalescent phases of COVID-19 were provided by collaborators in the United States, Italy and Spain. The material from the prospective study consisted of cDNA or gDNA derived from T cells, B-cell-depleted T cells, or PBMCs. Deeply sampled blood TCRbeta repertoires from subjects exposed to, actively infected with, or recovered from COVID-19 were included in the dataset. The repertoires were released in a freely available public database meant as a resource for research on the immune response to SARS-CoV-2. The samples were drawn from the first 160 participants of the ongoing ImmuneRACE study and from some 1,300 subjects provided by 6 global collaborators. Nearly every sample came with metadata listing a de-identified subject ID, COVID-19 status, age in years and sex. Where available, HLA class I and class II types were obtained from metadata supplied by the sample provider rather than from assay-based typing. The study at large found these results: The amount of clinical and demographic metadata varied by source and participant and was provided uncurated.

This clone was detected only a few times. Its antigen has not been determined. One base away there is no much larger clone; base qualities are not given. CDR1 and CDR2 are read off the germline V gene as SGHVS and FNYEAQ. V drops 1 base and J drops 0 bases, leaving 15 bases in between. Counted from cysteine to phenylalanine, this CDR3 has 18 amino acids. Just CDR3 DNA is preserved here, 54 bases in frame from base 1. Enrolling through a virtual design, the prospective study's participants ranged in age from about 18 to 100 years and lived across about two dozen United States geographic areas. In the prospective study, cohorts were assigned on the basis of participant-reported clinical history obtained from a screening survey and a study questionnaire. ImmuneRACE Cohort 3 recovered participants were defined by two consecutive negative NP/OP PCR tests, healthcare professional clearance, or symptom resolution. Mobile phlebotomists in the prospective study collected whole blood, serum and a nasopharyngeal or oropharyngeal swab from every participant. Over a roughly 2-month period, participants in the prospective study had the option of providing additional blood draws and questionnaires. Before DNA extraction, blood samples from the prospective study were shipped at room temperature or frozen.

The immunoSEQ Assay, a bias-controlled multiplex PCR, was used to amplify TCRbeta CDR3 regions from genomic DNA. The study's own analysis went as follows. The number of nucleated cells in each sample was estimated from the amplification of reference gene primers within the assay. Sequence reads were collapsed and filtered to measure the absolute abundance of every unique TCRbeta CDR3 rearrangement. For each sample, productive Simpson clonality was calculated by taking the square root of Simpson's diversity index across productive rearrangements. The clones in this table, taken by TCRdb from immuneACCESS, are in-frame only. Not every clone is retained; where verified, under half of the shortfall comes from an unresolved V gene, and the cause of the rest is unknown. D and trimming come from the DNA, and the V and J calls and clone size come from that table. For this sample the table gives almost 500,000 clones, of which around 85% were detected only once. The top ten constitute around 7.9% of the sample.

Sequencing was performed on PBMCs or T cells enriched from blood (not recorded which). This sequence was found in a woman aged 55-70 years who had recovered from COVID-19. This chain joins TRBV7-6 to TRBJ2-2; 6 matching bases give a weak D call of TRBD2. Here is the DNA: TGTGCCAGCAGCTTAGGAGTGACTAGAGGAGCGAACACCGGGGAGCTGTTTTTT. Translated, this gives CASSLGVTRGANTGELFF.